This T cell receptor (beta chain) emerged from a study of CD8+CD57+ T cells in acquired aplastic anemia. Broader study findings: CD8+ Simpson's diversity did not differ significantly between patients and controls. Found in both controls and patients were twenty-nine CD8+ CDR3 sequences.

Genomic DNA acted as the template from which TCR beta VDJ combination and CDR3 sequence profiling were carried out. TCRdb processed the reads anew with MiXCR; each CDR3 protein has one entry. The sample lists hundreds of thousands of distinct CDR3 sequences, roughly a third occurring once. The table lists this clonotype with a few counts. What it binds is unknown. Selection for sequencing was limited to patients who had shown CD8+CD57+ cell expansion by flow cytometry. A severe acquired aplastic anemia diagnosis applied to all patients. By the time of blood sampling, patients had still received no therapy. The specimen sequenced was sorted CD4+, CD8+, or CD8+CD57+ T cells (not recorded which) from PBMCs. The receptor's source is a human donor with aplastic anemia.

CDR3 protein: CASSVDLGGRRETQYF. In DNA form, the CDR3 reads TGTGCCAGCAGCGTAGATCTCGGGGGGCGACGAGAGACCCAGTACTTC. V and J are TRBV9 and TRBJ2-5; D perhaps matches TRBD2 (7 bases). V lost 0 bases and J 4 bases, leaving 16 bases between the germline ends. Germline V gene lookup returns CDR1 SGDLS and CDR2 YYNGEE. The CDR3 is 16 amino acids.